The next 23 T cell receptor beta chains were all read from a single sample in a study of blood T cell repertoires in COVID-19 (dated by TCRdb to the early 2020s). The library was generated by the immunoSEQ multiplex PCR assay. The table was pulled from immuneACCESS by TCRdb, which kept in-frame rearrangements only. Such tables lose some clones; where checked, under half of the loss comes from unresolved V genes, and the rest has no known cause. This sample gives a few hundred thousand clones in total; 88% of them show up just once. Of the sample, roughly 13% falls within the top ten clones. Sample: peripheral blood. The receptors here all came from a woman aged 45-60 years with COVID-19, enrolled during active disease.

The sample holds one count of this clone. The chain employs TRBV5-1 and TRBJ2-7, with D perhaps matching TRBD2 (7 bases). V was cut by 4 bases and J by 0 bases, with 17 bases left in between. The CDR3 is 16 amino acids. Germline loops: CDR1 SGHRS, CDR2 YFSETQ. The CDR3 sequence: CASSLGGGASSYEQYF. The CDR3 region has the DNA TGCGCCAGCAGCCTTGGCGGGGGCGCAAGCTCCTACGAGCAGTACTTC.

In its sample, this clone was seen once. CDR3 in DNA: TGTGCCAGCAGTCCTGGGACATTCAGAGGGAGCAATGAGCAGTTCTTC. Its translation: CASSPGTFRGSNEQFF. The rearrangement uses TRBV27 and TRBJ2-1, with D tentatively TRBD1 (6 bases). Trimming stripped 5 bases from V and 6 bases from J, with 20 bases between. The CDR3 runs to 16 residues. CDR1 is MNHEY, CDR2 SMNVEV, per germline (reference sequence).

The table lists this clone with a few counts. V usage is TRBV11-1 and J usage is TRBJ2-7; no clear D gene. The CDR3 contains 16 residues. Germline V gene sequence: CDR1 SGHAT, CDR2 FQDESV (reference sequence). The V gene lost 5 bases and the J gene lost 2 bases, with 19 bases spanning the gap. CDR3 region: CASSRPNSDTAYEQYF. Written as DNA, the CDR3 is TGTGCCAGCAGCCGCCCTAACTCAGACACCGCCTACGAGCAGTACTTC. The whole variable domain, remainder taken from reference TRBV11-1 and TRBJ2-7, is EAEVAQSPRYKITEKSQAVAFWCDPISGHATLYWYRQILGQGPELLVQFQDESVVDDSQLPKDRFSAERLKGVDSTLKIQPAELGDSAMYLCASSRPNSDTAYEQYFGPGTRLTVT.

CDR3 sequence: CASSTKRDIHGEQFF. CDR3 sequence (DNA): TGTGCCAGCAGTACAAAACGGGACATACACGGTGAGCAGTTCTTC. The rearrangement uses TRBV6-5 and TRBJ2-1, with a weak D call TRBD1 (6 bases). The CDR3 is 15 residues long. Trimming took off 5 bases at V and 9 bases at J, with 20 bases between the two ends. Germline V gene data show CDR1 as MNHEY and CDR2 as SVGAGI.

The rearrangement joins TRBV19 to TRBJ2-1; TRBD2 aligns across 12 bases. CDR1 is LNHDA, CDR2 SQIVND, per germline (reference sequence). This CDR3 comprises 20 residues. V was pared by 1 base and J by 1 base, with 11 bases of the junction left unmatched. The CDR3 sequence: CASSIVTSGGPMGSYNEQFF. The CDR3 DNA is TGTGCCAGTAGTATAGTTACTAGCGGGGGGCCAATGGGGTCCTACAATGAGCAGTTCTTC.

This chain links TRBV19 with TRBJ1-1; a weak D match, TRBD1 (6 bases). The germline V gene has CDR1 LNHDA and CDR2 SQIVND (reference sequence). V gave up 7 bases and J gave up 1 base, with 16 bases separating them. This CDR3 is 15 amino acids long. The CDR3 loop reads CASTLDRSTNTEAFF. The CDR3 nucleotides read TGTGCCAGTACCCTTGACAGGTCCACGAACACTGAAGCTTTCTTT. Full variable domain (remainder filled in from reference TRBV19 and TRBJ1-1): DGGITQSPKYLFRKEGQNVTLSCEQNLNHDAMYWYRQDPGQGLRLIYYSQIVNDFQKGDIAEGYSVSREKKESFPLTVTSAQKNPTAFYLCASTLDRSTNTEAFFGQGTRLTVV.

The chain couples TRBV5-5 to TRBJ1-2; no definite D call. The CDR3 sequence is 13 residues long. Germline CDR1 and CDR2: SGHKS and YYEKEE (reference sequence). The V end lost 0 bases, the J end lost 8 bases, and 11 bases lay between the germline ends. CDR3 amino acids: CASSLEGATGYTF. The CDR3 nucleotides are TGTGCCAGCAGCTTGGAGGGAGCAACGGGCTACACCTTC.

The J gene is TRBJ2-7, the V gene TRBV18, with 9 bases aligning to TRBD1. Germline V lookup: CDR1 KGHSH, CDR2 LQKENI. Trimming took 3 bases from V and 0 from J; bases not matched to a gene: 6. CDR3 length equals 16 residues. As DNA, the CDR3 is TGTGCCAGCTCACCGATGACAGGGGGTTCCTCCTACGAGCAGTACTTC. Amino acid sequence: CASSPMTGGSSYEQYF.

This clone has more than one count but fewer than ten. The V gene is TRBV2, the J gene TRBJ1-2; 8 bases are shared with TRBD1. Germline CDR1 SNHLY, CDR2 FYNNEI. The CDR3 runs 12 residues. V gave up 5 bases and J gave up 8 bases; unmatched junction bases: 4. Here the CDR3 DNA reads TGTGCCAGCAGTTCACAGGGGGAAGGCTACACCTTC. It yields the protein CASSSQGEGYTF.

This chain links TRBV6-5 with TRBJ1-6; a weak D match, TRBD1 (6 bases). The V end was cut by 5 bases, the J end by 8 bases, with 13 bases between. CDR1 MNHEY and CDR2 SVGAGI come from the germline V gene. The CDR3 is made up of 14 amino acids. The CDR3 DNA is TGTGCCAGCAGTAGGAACAGGGACGATTCACCCCTCCACTTT. It specifies CASSRNRDDSPLHF.

The chain recombines TRBV4-1 with TRBJ1-6; 9 positions match TRBD1. With V trimmed by 3 bases and J by 5 bases, 5 bases remained unmatched. Germline V gene lookup returns CDR1 MGHRA and CDR2 YSYEKL. CDR3 length: 16 amino acids. The CDR3: CASSHLTGGNNSPLHF. CDR3 DNA sequence: TGCGCCAGCAGCCATTTGACAGGGGGAAATAATTCACCCCTCCACTTT.

This clone showed up just a few times. This chain uses TRBV28 with TRBJ1-6; D gene unclear. The germline V gene encodes CDR1 MDHEN and CDR2 SYDVKM. The CDR3 has 13 residues. The ends were cut back, 1 base at V and 7 bases at J, with 5 bases in the middle. CDR3 sequence reads: CASSLYRNSPLHF. In DNA, the CDR3 is TGTGCCAGCAGTTTATATCGGAATTCACCCCTCCACTTT.

This clone was counted only a few times. V and J are TRBV9 and TRBJ1-1; 7 nucleotides line up with TRBD1. This CDR3 comprises 14 residues. In germline, CDR1 is SGDLS, CDR2 YYNGEE. The ends lost 0 bases at V and 1 base at J; junction bases unmatched: 0. CDR3 sequence reads: CASSVGQGNTEAFF. The CDR3, as DNA: TGTGCCAGCAGCGTAGGACAGGGGAACACTGAAGCTTTCTTT.

J is TRBJ1-1 and V is TRBV28; 7 bases fit TRBD1. Germline CDR1 reads MDHEN; CDR2 reads SYDVKM. This CDR3 is built from 14 residues. After removal of 2 bases from V and 5 bases from J, the junction contained 5 bases not matched to a gene. CDR3 amino acids: CASSLSDRVTEAFF. The CDR3 nucleotides are TGTGCCAGCAGTTTAAGCGACAGGGTAACTGAAGCTTTCTTT.

The chain links TRBV3-1 (or the pseudogene TRBV3-2) to TRBJ2-3; 9 positions agree with TRBD2. CDR3 length equals 16 residues. V lost 0 bases, J lost 4 bases, and 5 bases stayed unmatched. Germline V CDR1 and CDR2: LGHDT, YNNKEL (reference sequence). DNA of the CDR3: TGTGCCAGCAGCCAAGATTCGAGCGGGGGGCCAGATACGCAGTATTTT. Protein sequence: CASSQDSSGGPDTQYF.

This clone was detected only a few times. This chain links TRBV11-2 with TRBJ1-5; D unresolved. Germline V lookup: CDR1 SGHAT, CDR2 FQNNGV. The CDR3 loop spans 13 amino acids. The V end was cut by 3 bases, the J end by 5 bases, with 8 bases between. CDR3 nucleotide sequence: TGTGCCAGCAGCTTGGGCAGTCATCAGCCCCAGCATTTT. Translated, it gives CASSLGSHQPQHF.

This clone was counted only a few times. This chain joins TRBV11-2 and TRBJ2-1, with 9 bases fitting TRBD2. Trimming took 5 bases from V and 1 from J; bases not matched to a gene: 15. Germline lookup yields CDR1 SGHAT and CDR2 FQNNGV. The CDR3 runs to 19 residues. Written as DNA, the CDR3 is TGTGCCAGCAGCCTGCGCGGCGGGGGGGCCCTGTTTTCCTACAATGAGCAGTTCTTC. This gives the protein CASSLRGGGALFSYNEQFF.

The chain carries TRBV7-9 and TRBJ1-2; TRBD1 matches at 11 bases. Germline values: CDR1 SEHNR, CDR2 FQNEAQ (reference sequence). Trimming cost V 0 bases and J 2 bases; bases outside gene matches: 8. The CDR3 is 18 residues long. CDR3 nucleotide sequence: TGTGCCAGCAGCTTAGCCCCGGGACAGGGGGAAATAAACTATGGCTACACCTTC. Residues: CASSLAPGQGEINYGYTF.

This clone has just one count. V is TRBV30 and J is TRBJ1-1; TRBD1 agrees at 7 bases. Unmatched junction bases numbered 12, after V lost 0 bases and J lost 5 bases. The length of the CDR3 is 16 residues. CDR1 and CDR2 (germline): GTSNPN, SVGIG (reference sequence). CDR3 amino acids: CAWSVRRGPPGTEAFF. CDR3 nucleotide sequence: TGTGCCTGGAGTGTTAGGAGGGGGCCCCCGGGGACTGAAGCTTTCTTT.

This clone was counted only a few times. This chain joins TRBV28 and TRBJ1-5; TRBD1 aligns across 7 bases. The CDR3 contains 14 residues. Unmatched junction bases numbered 8, after V lost 5 bases and J lost 7 bases. Germline CDR1 is MDHEN and CDR2 is SYDVKM. The CDR3 nucleotides read TGTGCCAGCAGTAGGGGGCCAGCTGACCAGCCCCAGCATTTT. Its protein product is CASSRGPADQPQHF.

This rearrangement joins TRBV3-1 (or the pseudogene TRBV3-2) to TRBJ2-1, with 7 bases aligning to TRBD2. The V and J ends lost 4 bases and 3 bases, in that order; junction bases with no gene match: 9. The CDR3 is 16 amino acids. Germline lookup yields CDR1 LGHDT and CDR2 YNNKEL (reference sequence). The CDR3 DNA is TGTGCCAGCAGCCCTCCCGGCGGGACTATCTACAATGAGCAGTTCTTC. This codes for CASSPPGGTIYNEQFF.

This chain joins TRBV5-4 and TRBJ2-4; 8 positions match TRBD2. The germline V gene has CDR1 SGHNT and CDR2 YYREEE (reference sequence). The CDR3 totals 15 residues. J gave up 0 bases and V 7 bases, and 6 bases lay outside the gene matches. The CDR3 spells CASRGGFLAKNIQYF. CDR3 nucleotide sequence: TGTGCCAGCCGGGGGGGGTTTCTAGCCAAAAACATTCAGTACTTC.

The chain links TRBV7-2 to TRBJ1-1, with TRBD1 matching over 8 bases. From germline, CDR1 is SGHTA and CDR2 FQGNSA. The CDR3 is 13 residues long. V shed 3 bases, J shed 5 bases, and the junction held 2 bases outside the gene matches. This CDR3 reads CASSLGQVTEAFF. CDR3 nucleotide sequence: TGTGCCAGCAGCTTGGGACAGGTTACTGAAGCTTTCTTT.